Sequencing of this T cell receptor (beta chain) was carried out in a study of T cell responses to AZD1222 COVID-19 vaccine. Whole-study findings and limits: Spike-wide vaccine-associated CD4 TCRs dominated at 160-218 and 743-854. Among the donors, most were white British and more were female, and clonal diversity was possibly underestimated. Regions left unmutated in variants are reportedly the target of nearly half of spike-specific TCRs.

This CDR3 has 13 amino acids. Germline-derived CDR1 and CDR2 are LNHDA and SQIVND (reference sequence). V trimming: 6 bases; J trimming: 4 bases; junction bases outside the gene matches: 5. This clone was seen a few times. Its antigen is not identified. The method was immunoSEQ multiplex PCR; TCRdb's version includes in-frame clones alone and lacks a portion of them. The sample includes 95,000 to 150,000 clones, about 87% seen only once; the top ten take less than 6%. The chain has TRBV19 and TRBJ1-1, with 7 bases aligning to TRBD1. This material consisted of peripheral blood, taken on day 0 of AZD1222 vaccination. This receptor was identified in an adult in good health. The CDR3 loop reads CASRQGMGTEAFF. The CDR3 DNA reads TGTGCCAGTAGACAGGGGATGGGCACTGAAGCTTTCTTT.